The entry below gives a single T cell receptor beta chain sequence along with its context. What it binds is unknown. CDR1 is SNHLY and CDR2 is FYNNEI in the germline V gene. Germline trimming cut 7 bases from V and 12 bases from J; bases unmatched to any gene: 13. The CDR3 has 15 amino acids. These data are taken from a study of cytomegalovirus exposure and HLA in healthy donors. PCR primers comprised 60 Vbeta and 13 Jbeta primers. Assay used: immunoSEQ multiplex PCR; TCRdb lists only in-frame clones, some missing. Found here are hundreds of thousands of clones, more than 70% of them singletons; the top ten hold roughly 0.45%. Findings and caveats of the study: There was a cluster of highly shared sequence variants that was likely a sequencing artifact. A previous analysis found most TCR beta V segments productive roughly 90% or roughly 30% of the time. Later on, an analysis tied 15,000 to 20,000 TCR beta sequences to HLA alleles at 0.05 false discovery rate.

V usage is TRBV2 and J usage is TRBJ2-1; 12 nucleotides align to TRBD2. This clonotype was sampled from a boy between 10 and 17 years old in good health and CMV-seronegative. Specimen: PBMCs. CDR3 sequence (DNA): TGTGCCAGCACCCAAGGACTAGCGGGGACTCGCAGGCAGTTCTTC. This sequence encodes CASTQGLAGTRRQFF.